This T cell receptor (beta chain) was sequenced during a study of blood T cell repertoires in COVID-19. Study-level background: Samples taken during acute and convalescent COVID-19 were collected in the United States, Italy and Spain.

Measured with immunoSEQ multiplex PCR; TCRdb has only the in-frame clones, and not every one. The table shows approximately 300,000 clones, with over 70% occurring only once. The germline V gene encodes CDR1 MNHEY and CDR2 SVGAGI. This CDR3 has 13 amino acids. The ends were cut back, 2 bases at V and 5 bases at J, with 7 bases in the middle. This clone showed up just once. Sequencing was performed on peripheral blood. The origin of this receptor is a woman in her forties or fifties with acute or convalescent COVID-19. This chain links TRBV6-5 with TRBJ2-1; D unresolved. CDR3 DNA sequence: TGTGCCAGCAGTTACGGGCTTAACAATGAGCAGTTCTTC. Its translation is CASSYGLNNEQFF.